Each of the 22 T cell receptor beta chains below was sequenced from the same sample in a study of beta chain features in type 1 diabetes (dated by TCRdb to the late 2010s). The research as a whole found: Type 1 diabetes patients showed a moderate but significant shortening of TCRB CDR3 length in all four CD4+ subsets.

Libraries were constructed by the immunoSEQ multiplex PCR assay. The entire isolated RNA was reverse transcribed using the High Capacity cDNA Reverse Transcription Kit, and thus expressed TCRB transcripts were sequenced. Imported from immuneACCESS, the table was reduced by TCRdb to in-frame sequences with V and J called. These copies leave out some clones; in studies compared against another copy, an unresolved V gene accounts for under half, and the cause of the remainder is not known. The sample table lists roughly 350,000 clones, 8.5% to 10% of them with a count of one. Of the sample, about 0.6% is held by the ten largest clones. Antigen specificity for these receptors is unknown. The sequenced material came from central memory CD4+ T cells from blood. These receptors came from a man aged 25 to 45 with type 1 diabetes.

This clone was counted between two and nine times. The chain uses TRBV5-1 and TRBJ1-2, with TRBD1 matching over 9 bases. The V segment lost 5 bases and the J segment 4 bases; nucleotides outside the gene matches: 6. Germline V gives CDR1 SGHRS, CDR2 YFSETQ. CDR3 length: 14 amino acids. In DNA, the CDR3 is TGCGCCAGCAGACCCGGGACAGGGCCCTATGGCTACACCTTC. Encoded protein: CASRPGTGPYGYTF.

V gene TRBV9 combines with J gene TRBJ2-2; the D gene could be TRBD1 or TRBD2 (6 bases each). The V end lost 7 bases, the J end lost 5 bases, and 18 bases lay between the germline ends. CDR1 and CDR2 (germline): SGDLS, YYNGEE. This CDR3 comprises 15 residues. This CDR3 reads CASSGSGGGTGELFF. In DNA, the CDR3 is TGTGCCAGCTCAGGTAGCGGAGGGGGGACCGGGGAGCTGTTTTTT.

The chain links TRBV4-3 to TRBJ2-7; D possibly corresponds to TRBD1 (5 bases). Deletions cut 2 bases from V and 2 bases from J, with 7 bases between. The germline V gene has CDR1 LGHNA and CDR2 YSLEER. This CDR3 is built from 13 residues. The DNA for the CDR3 is TGCGCCAGCAGCCAACAGACAGCCTACGAGCAGTACTTC. It encodes CASSQQTAYEQYF.

The chain recombines TRBV2 with TRBJ1-4; D may be TRBD1 (5 bases). Germline V gives CDR1 SNHLY, CDR2 FYNNEI. This CDR3 contains 14 residues. V lost 9 bases and J lost 8, with 19 bases in between. CDR3 coding DNA: TGTGCCAGTACCAGGGCCCGGGAGGAAGAAAAACTGTTTTTT. Its translation: CASTRAREEEKLFF.

V usage is TRBV7-2 and J usage is TRBJ1-2, with D perhaps TRBD1 (6 bases). The CDR3 loop spans 17 amino acids. The germline V gene has CDR1 SGHTA and CDR2 FQGNSA. Trimming removed 0 bases at V and 9 bases at J, with 23 bases between. CDR3 amino acids: CASSLAVPQGHQQSYTF. The DNA for the CDR3 is TGTGCCAGCAGCTTAGCCGTCCCGCAGGGGCATCAACAGAGCTACACCTTC.

This clone was found many times. The chain links TRBV11-2 to TRBJ2-1; the D gene could be TRBD1 or TRBD2 (6 bases each). Trimming shortened V by 1 base and J by 6 bases, and 19 bases separated the two germline ends. The CDR3 runs to 17 residues. Germline CDR1 is SGHAT and CDR2 is FQNNGV. The CDR3: CASSLGLRGRSVNEQFF. The CDR3 DNA reads as TGTGCCAGCAGCTTAGGTCTTAGGGGGAGGAGCGTCAATGAGCAGTTCTTC.

The J gene is TRBJ2-1, the V gene TRBV6-6; TRBD2 matches 10 bases. Looked up from germline, CDR1 is MNHNY and CDR2 is SVGAGI (reference sequence). The CDR3 totals 15 residues. The V segment lost 7 bases and the J segment 4 bases; nucleotides outside the gene matches: 7. The CDR3 loop is CASKTRTSGYNEQFF. In DNA, the CDR3 is TGTGCCAGCAAAACCAGGACTAGCGGTTACAATGAGCAGTTCTTC.

This clone was found a few times. The chain combines TRBV28 with TRBJ2-2; no definite D call. The V gene's germline CDR1 is MDHEN and CDR2 SYDVKM. Deletions cut 6 bases from V and 5 bases from J, with 7 bases between. The CDR3 sequence is 12 residues long. The chain's CDR3 is CASSKFTGELFF. The CDR3 DNA is TGTGCCAGCAGCAAATTTACCGGGGAGCTGTTTTTT.

This chain joins TRBV5-1 and TRBJ2-7; perhaps D is TRBD1 or TRBD2 (5 bases each). This CDR3 has 14 residues. Deletions cut 4 bases from V and 5 bases from J, with 16 bases between. Germline loops: CDR1 SGHRS, CDR2 YFSETQ. In nucleotides, the CDR3 is TGCGCCAGCAGCATGGGACCACTTAACCACGAGCAGTACTTC. Its protein product is CASSMGPLNHEQYF.

In its sample, this clone was seen a few times. The chain couples TRBV2 to TRBJ1-4; D gene unclear. The CDR3 runs 15 residues. The germline V gene has CDR1 SNHLY and CDR2 FYNNEI. V lost 6 bases, J lost 6 bases, and 17 bases lay in between. For the CDR3, the DNA is TGTGCCAGCAGCATTGAAACAAGAGTGTATGAAAAACTGTTTTTT. Its translation: CASSIETRVYEKLFF.

This clone was found a few times. Other DNA sequences in this sample translate to the same CDR3. The V call is TRBV5-1, the J call TRBJ2-1, with a tentative D call TRBD1 (5 bases). With 4 bases removed from V and 8 bases from J, the gap between germline ends came to 16 bases. This CDR3 has 14 amino acids. The V gene's germline CDR1 is SGHRS and CDR2 YFSETQ. DNA for the CDR3: TGCGCCAGCAGCCTGGTGCCAGGGTCACATGAGCAGTTCTTC. Residues: CASSLVPGSHEQFF.

The CDR3 DNA sequence: TGTGCCAGCAGCCAACTGGGGGGCTTGAATGAGCAGTTCTTC. This translates into CASSQLGGLNEQFF. The J gene is TRBJ2-1, the V gene TRBV11-3; tentatively, D is TRBD1 or TRBD2 (6 bases each). The V and J ends lost 5 bases and 7 bases respectively, with 15 bases between them. CDR3 length equals 14 residues. Germline lookup yields CDR1 SGHNT and CDR2 YENEEA.

This clone occurred many times. The chain combines TRBV5-4 with TRBJ2-1; TRBD2 aligns across 11 bases. The length of the CDR3 is 14 residues. The ends lost 4 bases at V and 6 bases at J; junction bases unmatched: 3. Germline values: CDR1 SGHNT, CDR2 YYREEE (reference sequence). The CDR3 loop is CASSGGLAVNEQFF. In DNA, the CDR3 is TGTGCCAGCAGCGGGGGACTAGCGGTCAATGAGCAGTTCTTC.

The sample holds a few counts of this clone. The chain links TRBV7-2 to TRBJ2-6; D not resolved. Trimming left V 4 bases short and J 4 bases short, with 5 bases between. In germline, CDR1 is SGHTA, CDR2 FQGNSA. CDR3 size: 13 residues. In nucleotides, the CDR3 is TGTGCCAGCAGCTCTATCGGGGCCAACGTCCTGACTTTC. Translated, it gives CASSSIGANVLTF.

A few counts support this clone. This chain connects TRBV6-1 to TRBJ2-2, with 9 bases identical to TRBD2. The V gene's germline CDR1 is MNHNS and CDR2 SASEGT. With V trimmed by 6 bases and J by 1 base, 3 bases remained unmatched. This CDR3 spans 15 amino acids. CDR3 bases: TGTGCCAGCAGGCAAGCGGGAGGGAACACCGGGGAGCTGTTTTTT. This gives the protein CASRQAGGNTGELFF.

The chain couples TRBV6-1 to TRBJ2-7; 8 bases match TRBD1. V lost 6 bases to trimming and J lost 0 bases; unmatched junction nucleotides: 7. Germline loops: CDR1 MNHNS, CDR2 SASEGT. This CDR3 contains 15 residues. The CDR3 DNA follows: TGTGCCAGCAGCCAGAGGACAGGGAACTCCTACGAGCAGTACTTC. Amino acid sequence: CASSQRTGNSYEQYF.

This clone was detected a few times. V and J are TRBV6-6 and TRBJ2-7; D gene unclear. V dropped 6 bases and J dropped 2 bases, with 8 bases sitting between them. The CDR3 runs to 12 residues. Germline V gives CDR1 MNHNY, CDR2 SVGAGI (reference sequence). As DNA, the CDR3 is TGTGCCAGCAGACCCCAGACCTACGAGCAGTACTTC. Translating gives CASRPQTYEQYF.

This chain joins TRBV4-3 and TRBJ2-4; 10 bases align to TRBD1. J lost 8 bases, V lost 4 bases, and 8 bases had no gene match. Germline V lookup: CDR1 LGHNA, CDR2 YSLEER. This CDR3 contains 15 residues. The CDR3 spells CASSRGSGQGDIQYF. The DNA for the CDR3 is TGCGCCAGCAGCCGAGGCTCCGGACAGGGGGACATTCAGTACTTC.

This chain links TRBV5-6 with TRBJ2-1, with D unclear. V was shortened by 2 bases and J by 6 bases, with 6 bases between the two germline ends. The germline gives CDR1 SGHDT, CDR2 YYEEEE. This CDR3 has 12 residues. This chain's CDR3 is CASSFDLNEQFF. CDR3 in DNA: TGTGCCAGCAGCTTTGACCTCAATGAGCAGTTCTTC.

The gene calls are TRBV7-2 and TRBJ2-1, with 10 bases identical to TRBD1. Germline V gene sequence: CDR1 SGHTA, CDR2 FQGNSA. CDR3 length: 13 amino acids. Trimming took 5 bases from V and 9 from J; bases not matched to a gene: 4. In nucleotides, the CDR3 is TGTGCCAGCAGCGTGGACAGGGGGACTGAGCAGTTCTTC. Translation: CASSVDRGTEQFF. Full variable domain (outside the CDR3, taken from reference TRBV7-2 and TRBJ2-1): GAGVSQSPSNKVTEKGKDVELRCDPISGHTALYWYRQSLGQGLEFLIYFQGNSAPDKSGLPSDRFSAERTGGSVSTLTIQRTQQEDSAVYLCASSVDRGTEQFFGPGTRLTVL.

This clone was seen more than once but under ten times. V usage is TRBV27 and J usage is TRBJ2-1, with D perhaps matching TRBD1 or TRBD2 (5 bases each). This CDR3 has 13 amino acids. Looked up from germline, CDR1 is MNHEY and CDR2 is SMNVEV (reference sequence). Trimming took off 4 bases at V and 10 bases at J, with 14 bases between the two ends. CDR3 residues: CASSSHGAPEQFF. In nucleotides, the CDR3 is TGTGCCAGCAGTTCCCACGGGGCCCCGGAGCAGTTCTTC.

This clone was seen only a few times. With a much larger clone just one base away, this may be a read error. The sample holds other DNA sequences that translate to the same CDR3. The rearrangement links TRBV27 to TRBJ2-5; 9 bases fit TRBD2. This CDR3 has 16 residues. With 4 bases clipped from V and 4 bases from J, the junction kept 10 bases outside the gene matches. Germline V CDR1 and CDR2: MNHEY, SMNVEV (reference sequence). The CDR3 spells CASSSAGGEEGETQYF. Written as DNA, the CDR3 is TGTGCCAGCAGTTCCGCGGGGGGGGAGGAGGGAGAGACCCAGTACTTC.